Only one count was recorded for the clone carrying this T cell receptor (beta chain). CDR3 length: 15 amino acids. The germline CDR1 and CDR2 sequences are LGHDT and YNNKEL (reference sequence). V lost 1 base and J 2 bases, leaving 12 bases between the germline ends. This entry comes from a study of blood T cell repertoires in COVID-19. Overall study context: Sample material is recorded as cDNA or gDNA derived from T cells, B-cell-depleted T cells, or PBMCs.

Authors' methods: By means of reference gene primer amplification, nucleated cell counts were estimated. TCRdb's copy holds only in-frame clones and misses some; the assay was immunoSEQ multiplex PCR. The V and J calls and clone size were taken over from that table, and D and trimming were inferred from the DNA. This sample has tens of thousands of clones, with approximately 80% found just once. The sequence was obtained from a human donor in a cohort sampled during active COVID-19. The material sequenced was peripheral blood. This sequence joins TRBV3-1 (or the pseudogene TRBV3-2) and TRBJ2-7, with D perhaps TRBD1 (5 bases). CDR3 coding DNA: TGTGCCAGCAGCCAAGGAACAGGTCTTACCTACGAGCAGTACTTC. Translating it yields CASSQGTGLTYEQYF.